This T cell receptor beta chain was sequenced during a study of PD-L1 blockade in urothelial cancer. Study information: Patients started atezolizumab in the mid-2010s, 1,200 mg intravenously every 3 weeks.

Profiled with immunoSEQ multiplex PCR; TCRdb holds only in-frame clones, not every one. The sample yields roughly 42,000 clones, roughly nine tenths seen once. Points on this clone: Its specificity is not known.

Time point of the sample: peripheral blood 6 weeks after treatment start. General observations from the study: Pretreatment TCR clonality in blood under the median foretold superior survival.

Trimming took 4 bases from V and 10 from J; bases not matched to a gene: 7. CDR3 length: 15 amino acids. Germline V gene data show CDR1 as SGHNT and CDR2 as YYREEE (reference sequence). The chain carries TRBV5-4 and TRBJ1-6; the match to TRBD1 covers 11 bases. The sequencing here drew on PBMCs, taken around atezolizumab (anti-PD-L1) treatment. The TCR was taken from a man between 65 and 85 years old with urothelial cancer. CDR3 DNA sequence: TGTGCCAGCAGCACAGGACAGGGGGCACGGTCACCCCTCCACTTT. Amino acids: CASSTGQGARSPLHF.